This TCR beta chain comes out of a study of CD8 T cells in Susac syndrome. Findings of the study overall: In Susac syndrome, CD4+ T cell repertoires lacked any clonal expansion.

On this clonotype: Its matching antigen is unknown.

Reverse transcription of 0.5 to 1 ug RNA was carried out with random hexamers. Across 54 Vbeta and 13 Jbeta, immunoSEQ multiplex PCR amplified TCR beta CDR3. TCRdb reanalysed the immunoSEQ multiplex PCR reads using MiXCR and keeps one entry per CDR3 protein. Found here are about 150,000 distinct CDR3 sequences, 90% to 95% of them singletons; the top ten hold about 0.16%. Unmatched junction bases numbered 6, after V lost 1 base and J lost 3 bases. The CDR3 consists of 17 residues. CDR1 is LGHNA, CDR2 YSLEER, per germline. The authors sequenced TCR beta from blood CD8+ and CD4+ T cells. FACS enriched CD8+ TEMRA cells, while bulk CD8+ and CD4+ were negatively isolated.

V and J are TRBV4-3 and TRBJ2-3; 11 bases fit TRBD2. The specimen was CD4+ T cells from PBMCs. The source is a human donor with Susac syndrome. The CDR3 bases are TGCGCCAGCAGCCAAGTTAGCGGGGGGGGAAGGACAGATACGCAGTATTTT. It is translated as CASSQVSGGGRTDTQYF.